Below are 22 T cell receptor beta chains sequenced from a single sample in a study of metastatic and nonmetastatic thyroid tumors (dated by TCRdb to about 2020). No patient had received any treatment before thyroid surgery. The library was generated by PCR. The run used an Illumina HiSeq 4000. TCRdb reprocessing: public reads trimmed at Q25 with fastp, clones called with MiXCR, in-frame beta chains kept. A total of around 22,000 clones appear in this sample, 22% of them only once. The top ten hold roughly 12% of the sample. The sequenced sample was tumor tissue. These TCRs come from a female donor with papillary thyroid cancer or a benign thyroid nodule (not recorded which). Some clones in this sample may be carry-over from other donors' samples.

A few counts support this clone. V usage is TRBV2 and J usage is TRBJ1-4; a possible D gene is TRBD1 (5 bases). Germline V gene lookup returns CDR1 SNHLY and CDR2 FYNNEI. The CDR3 loop spans 14 amino acids. Trimming pared 3 bases from V and 7 bases from J, leaving 12 bases between. CDR3: CASSDGGGVEKLFF. CDR3 DNA sequence: TGTGCCAGCAGTGATGGGGGGGGAGTTGAAAAACTGTTTTTT. Filled out from reference TRBV2 and TRBJ1-4, the complete variable domain reads EPEVTQTPSHQVTQMGQEVILRCVPISNHLYFYWYRQILGQKVEFLVSFYNNEISEKSEIFDDQFSVERPDGSNFTLKIRSTKLEDSAMYFCASSDGGGVEKLFFGSGTQLSVL.

The chain links TRBV20-1 to TRBJ1-2; 8 nucleotides line up with TRBD1. The germline V gene encodes CDR1 DFQATT and CDR2 SNEGSKA (reference sequence). This CDR3 has 14 amino acids. V lost 4 bases and J lost 7; bases outside the gene matches: 11. The CDR3 bases are TGCAGTGCTACGACGACAGGGGCAAGAGGTGGCTACACCTTC. Translated: CSATTTGARGGYTF.

Concerning this clone: At one end, the junction sequence differs from germline, possibly due to a read error. The chain recombines TRBV4-1 with TRBJ1-5; possible D gene TRBD1, 5 bases. The V gene's germline CDR1 is MGHRA and CDR2 YSYEKL. The CDR3 consists of 15 residues. The CDR3 coding sequence is TGCGCCAGCAGCCAACCTGGGGGTGGTAATCAGCCCCATCATTTT. Amino acid sequence: CASSQPGGGNQPHHF.

The rearrangement links TRBV3-1 to TRBJ2-5; 12 nucleotides align to TRBD2. V lost 1 base, J lost 5 bases, and 8 bases stayed unmatched. Germline CDR1 reads LGHDT; CDR2 reads YNNKEL (reference sequence). There are 17 residues in the CDR3. The CDR3 is CASSQGRLAGDVETQYF. CDR3 DNA sequence: TGTGCCAGCAGCCAAGGTCGACTAGCGGGAGATGTGGAGACCCAGTACTTC.

By sample share, this clone is medium-sized. V usage is TRBV6-2 or TRBV6-3 and J usage is TRBJ1-1; D is undetermined. The CDR3 extends over 12 amino acids. Germline loops: CDR1 MNHEY, CDR2 SVGEGT. V dropped 2 bases and J dropped 5 bases, with 6 bases sitting between them. CDR3 sequence: CASSYVLTEAFF. The CDR3 DNA reads as TGTGCCAGCAGTTACGTCCTGACTGAAGCTTTCTTT.

The gene calls are TRBV4-2 and TRBJ1-4; D uncertain. CDR3 size: 12 residues. Germline lookup yields CDR1 LGHNA and CDR2 YNFKEQ. Trimming stripped 0 bases from V and 7 bases from J, with 3 bases between. CDR3 sequence: CASSQDVEKLFF. Written as DNA, the CDR3 is TGTGCCAGCAGCCAAGATGTTGAAAAACTGTTTTTT.

Judged by abundance, this clone is large (0.1 to 1%). The chain's CDR3 is CAISEDPGTYGYTF. In nucleotides, the CDR3 is TGTGCCATCAGTGAGGACCCAGGGACCTATGGCTACACCTTC. V gene TRBV10-3 combines with J gene TRBJ1-2; D perhaps matches TRBD1 (5 bases). CDR3 length: 14 amino acids. Trimming shortened V by 2 bases and J by 4 bases, and 11 bases separated the two germline ends. Germline V CDR1 and CDR2: ENHRY, SYGVKD.

This sequence joins TRBV19 and TRBJ1-2; no reliable D call. The ends were cut back, 1 base at V and 3 bases at J, with 9 bases in the middle. This CDR3 is built from 14 residues. CDR1 LNHDA and CDR2 SQIVND come from the germline V gene (reference sequence). The DNA of the CDR3 is TGTGCCAGTAGTATAGGCCGGGCTTACTATGGCTACACCTTC. Its protein is CASSIGRAYYGYTF.

The chain recombines TRBV28 with TRBJ1-2; 7 bases match TRBD1. This CDR3 region has 17 residues. CDR1 and CDR2 (germline): MDHEN, SYDVKM. Trimming took 1 base from V and 3 from J; bases not matched to a gene: 11. Here the CDR3 reads CASSLSGGRGLHYGYTF. CDR3 bases: TGTGCCAGCAGTTTATCCGGGGGGAGGGGGCTTCACTATGGCTACACCTTC.

This clone was detected many times. CDR3 protein: CASSERTPEMQYF. For the CDR3, the DNA is TGCGCCAGCAGTGAGAGAACCCCCGAGATGCAGTATTTT. J is TRBJ2-3 and V is TRBV10-1; D not certain. CDR1 WNHNN and CDR2 SYGVQD come from the germline V gene (reference sequence). Trimming removed 2 bases from V and 11 bases from J, with 14 bases in between. The CDR3 covers 13 residues.

The chain joins TRBV4-1 to TRBJ2-7, with 13 bases identical to TRBD2. The CDR3 covers 15 residues. Germline V gene data show CDR1 as MGHRA and CDR2 as YSYEKL. The trim removed 2 bases at V and 5 bases at J, leaving 3 bases unmatched. The CDR3 loop is CASSQWTSGSHEQYF. CDR3 bases: TGCGCCAGCAGCCAATGGACTAGCGGGAGCCACGAGCAGTACTTC.

This chain joins TRBV5-1 and TRBJ1-5; 8 bases are shared with TRBD1. This CDR3 has 15 residues. Germline V lookup: CDR1 SGHRS, CDR2 YFSETQ. The V and J ends lost 4 bases and 7 bases, in that order; junction bases with no gene match: 10. CDR3 region: CASSPGTGLAQPQHF. In nucleotides, the CDR3 is TGCGCCAGCAGCCCCGGGACAGGCCTTGCCCAGCCCCAGCATTTT.

V and J are TRBV12-3 or TRBV12-4 and TRBJ2-1; D is tentatively TRBD1 or TRBD2 (5 bases each). There are 18 residues in the CDR3. V lost 8 bases and J lost 1, with 24 bases in between. CDR3 loop: CASARAVQDASSYNEQFF. The DNA of the CDR3 is TGTGCCAGCGCTCGAGCGGTACAGGACGCATCTTCCTACAATGAGCAGTTCTTC.

By share of the sample, this clone is medium-sized. The genes are TRBV5-1 and TRBJ2-7, with 7 bases fitting TRBD1. The CDR3 length is 14 residues. Trimming cost V 2 bases and J 0 bases; bases outside gene matches: 2. Germline V gene data show CDR1 as SGHRS and CDR2 as YFSETQ. CDR3 amino acids: CASSFRGPSYEQYF. In DNA form, the CDR3 reads TGCGCCAGCAGCTTTAGGGGGCCCTCCTACGAGCAGTACTTC.

The rearrangement joins TRBV5-1 to TRBJ2-7; 13 bases map to TRBD2. CDR1 is SGHRS and CDR2 is YFSETQ in the germline V gene. J lost 4 bases, V lost 5 bases, and 3 bases had no gene match. This CDR3 spans 14 amino acids. The CDR3 sequence is CASSRTSGSYEQYF. Here the CDR3 DNA reads TGCGCCAGCAGTAGGACTAGCGGGAGTTACGAGCAGTACTTC. Supplemented by reference TRBV5-1 and TRBJ2-7, the full variable domain reads KAGVTQTPRYLIKTRGQQVTLSCSPISGHRSVSWYQQTPGQGLQFLFEYFSETQRNKGNFPGRFSGRQFSNSRSEMNVSTLELGDSALYLCASSRTSGSYEQYFGPGTRLTVT.

The sample holds many counts of this clone. This rearrangement joins TRBV10-2 to TRBJ1-5, with D perhaps matching TRBD1 (5 bases). CDR3 length: 15 residues. Trimming took 5 bases from V and 2 from J, leaving 13 bases between them. The V gene's germline CDR1 is WSHSY and CDR2 SAAADI. CDR3 sequence: CASSNGGFGNQPQHF. Written as DNA, the CDR3 is TGCGCCAGCAGTAACGGGGGGTTCGGCAATCAGCCCCAGCATTTT.

This clone was found a few times. V is TRBV20-1 and J is TRBJ1-1; no clear D. Germline V lookup: CDR1 DFQATT, CDR2 SNEGSKA (reference sequence). Trimming took off 6 bases at V and 3 bases at J, with 14 bases between the two ends. The CDR3 extends over 13 amino acids. The DNA for the CDR3 is TGCAGTGCCCGGTCCCTAGCCCACACTGAAGCTTTCTTT. Its protein product is CSARSLAHTEAFF.

By sample fraction, this clone is medium-sized. This chain links TRBV15 with TRBJ1-3; tentative D call: TRBD1 (5 bases). The V end lost 3 bases, the J end lost 4 bases, and 16 bases lay between the germline ends. Germline assignment: CDR1 LNHNV and CDR2 YYDKDF (reference sequence). This CDR3 has 16 amino acids. As DNA, the CDR3 is TGTGCCACCAGCAGTTTCTTAGACAGTGAAGGAAACACCATATATTTT. Its protein is CATSSFLDSEGNTIYF.

The chain carries TRBV7-3 and TRBJ1-1; TRBD1 might be the D (5 bases). Germline CDR1 reads SGHTA; CDR2 reads FQGTGA. The CDR3 has 13 amino acids. V dropped 4 bases and J dropped 6 bases, with 12 bases sitting between them. CDR3 sequence: CASSSTGISEAFF. In DNA, the CDR3 is TGTGCCAGCAGCTCTACAGGTATCTCTGAAGCTTTCTTT.

On this clone: A much larger clone differs from this one at a single base, so this may be a read error. The rearrangement links TRBV20-1 to TRBJ2-3; D gene ambiguous. With 3 bases removed from V and 2 bases from J, the gap between germline ends came to 9 bases. The V gene's germline CDR1 is DFQATT and CDR2 SNEGSKA (reference sequence). The CDR3 is 13 amino acids. The CDR3 protein is CSASDGFTDTQYF. CDR3 sequence (DNA): TGCAGTGCTAGTGACGGATTCACAGATACGCAGTATTTT.

The rearrangement uses TRBV7-8 and TRBJ1-1; TRBD1 might be the D (5 bases). Trimming removed 0 bases from V and 2 bases from J, with 13 bases in between. Germline V gene lookup returns CDR1 SGHVS and CDR2 FQNEAQ. The CDR3 sequence is 16 residues long. The CDR3 loop is CASSLAGGRVNTEAFF. As DNA, the CDR3 is TGTGCCAGCAGCTTAGCGGGAGGCAGGGTAAACACTGAAGCTTTCTTT.

As for this clone: One end of the junction fails to match germline, which may point to a read error. The genes are TRBV3-1 and TRBJ2-6, with D perhaps TRBD1 or TRBD2 (5 bases each). The CDR3 is 17 residues long. Germline CDR1 and CDR2: LGHDT and YNNKEL (reference sequence). CDR3 sequence (DNA): TGTGCCAACAGCCCCCAAACTCGGGGCCATGGGGCCAACGTCCTGACTTTC. Translated: CANSPQTRGHGANVLTF.